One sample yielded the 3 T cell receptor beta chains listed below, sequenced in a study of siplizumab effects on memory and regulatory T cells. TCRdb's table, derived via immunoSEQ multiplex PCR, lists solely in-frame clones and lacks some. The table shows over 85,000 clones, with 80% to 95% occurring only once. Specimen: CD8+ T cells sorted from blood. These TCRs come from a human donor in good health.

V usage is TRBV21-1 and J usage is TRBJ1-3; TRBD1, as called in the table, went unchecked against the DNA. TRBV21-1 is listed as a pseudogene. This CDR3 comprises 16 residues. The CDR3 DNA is TGTGCCAGCAGGGGGACAGGGGGCAATATCGGAAACACCATATATTTT. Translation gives CASRGTGGNIGNTIYF.

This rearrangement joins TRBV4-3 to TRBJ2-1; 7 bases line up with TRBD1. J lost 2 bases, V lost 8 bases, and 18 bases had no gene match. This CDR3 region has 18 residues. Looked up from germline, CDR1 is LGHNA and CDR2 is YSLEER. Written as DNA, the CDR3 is TGCGCCAGCCAGGATAGAGGGACAGCTATCGGCCCCTACAATGAGCAGTTCTTC. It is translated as CASQDRGTAIGPYNEQFF.

CDR3 nucleotides: TGTGCCAGCTCCCGGACTCGCCTCAATGAGCAGTTCTTC. It is translated as CASSRTRLNEQFF. V usage is TRBV27 and J usage is TRBJ2-1, with D possibly TRBD2 on 5 matching bases. Germline V gene sequence: CDR1 MNHEY, CDR2 SMNVEV (reference sequence). The CDR3 consists of 13 residues. Between the trimmed V and J ends, which lost 8 bases and 6 bases, there was a span of 14 bases.